The present T cell receptor beta chain was sequenced within a study of tumor-infiltrating lymphocytes in primary liver carcinoma. Across the study: The number of productive TCRbeta reads per sample ranged from roughly 3.5 to 7.13 million and was similar across tissue types.

Trimming stripped 2 bases from V and 4 bases from J, with 9 bases between. Germline CDR1 SGHNT, CDR2 YYREEE (reference sequence). This CDR3 has 13 residues. The researchers produced TCR beta cDNA from around 0.5 ug total RNA with a constant-region primer. For TCR beta, libraries were produced by three nested multiplex PCR rounds using slightly modified ARM-PCR. Each of the first two PCR rounds ran roughly 9 cycles with TRBV1-TRBV30 forward and C-beta reverse primers. TCRdb reprocessed the multiplex PCR reads with MiXCR, giving one entry per CDR3 protein. The table records 150,000 to 200,000 distinct CDR3 sequences, around 60% of them present only once. Alongside blood RNA obtained from unsorted whole blood, germline DNA was also extracted.

The chain joins TRBV5-4 to TRBJ1-1, with D perhaps TRBD1 (5 bases). The receptor comes from a man in his forties with primary liver carcinoma and hepatitis B virus infection. Sequences were obtained from peripheral blood. CDR3 sequence: CASSFAGGTEAFF. CDR3 bases: TGTGCCAGCAGCTTCGCGGGGGGCACTGAAGCTTTCTTT.